This T cell receptor (beta chain) derives from a study of control samples from healthy donors and cancer patients. The length of the CDR3 is 12 residues. V shed 7 bases and J shed 5 bases, with 11 bases lying between them. The repertoire was sequenced with immunoSEQ multiplex PCR; TCRdb's copy has only in-frame clones and lacks some. The table has roughly 130,000 clones, more than 80% seen once. The genes are TRBV12-3 or TRBV12-4 and TRBJ2-5; D is perhaps TRBD2 (6 bases). The sequencing input was blood. This clonotype was obtained from a man between 18 and 29 years old in good health. The CDR3 DNA follows: TGTGCCAGCAAGGGACTTTGGGAGACCCAGTACTTC. It specifies CASKGLWETQYF.